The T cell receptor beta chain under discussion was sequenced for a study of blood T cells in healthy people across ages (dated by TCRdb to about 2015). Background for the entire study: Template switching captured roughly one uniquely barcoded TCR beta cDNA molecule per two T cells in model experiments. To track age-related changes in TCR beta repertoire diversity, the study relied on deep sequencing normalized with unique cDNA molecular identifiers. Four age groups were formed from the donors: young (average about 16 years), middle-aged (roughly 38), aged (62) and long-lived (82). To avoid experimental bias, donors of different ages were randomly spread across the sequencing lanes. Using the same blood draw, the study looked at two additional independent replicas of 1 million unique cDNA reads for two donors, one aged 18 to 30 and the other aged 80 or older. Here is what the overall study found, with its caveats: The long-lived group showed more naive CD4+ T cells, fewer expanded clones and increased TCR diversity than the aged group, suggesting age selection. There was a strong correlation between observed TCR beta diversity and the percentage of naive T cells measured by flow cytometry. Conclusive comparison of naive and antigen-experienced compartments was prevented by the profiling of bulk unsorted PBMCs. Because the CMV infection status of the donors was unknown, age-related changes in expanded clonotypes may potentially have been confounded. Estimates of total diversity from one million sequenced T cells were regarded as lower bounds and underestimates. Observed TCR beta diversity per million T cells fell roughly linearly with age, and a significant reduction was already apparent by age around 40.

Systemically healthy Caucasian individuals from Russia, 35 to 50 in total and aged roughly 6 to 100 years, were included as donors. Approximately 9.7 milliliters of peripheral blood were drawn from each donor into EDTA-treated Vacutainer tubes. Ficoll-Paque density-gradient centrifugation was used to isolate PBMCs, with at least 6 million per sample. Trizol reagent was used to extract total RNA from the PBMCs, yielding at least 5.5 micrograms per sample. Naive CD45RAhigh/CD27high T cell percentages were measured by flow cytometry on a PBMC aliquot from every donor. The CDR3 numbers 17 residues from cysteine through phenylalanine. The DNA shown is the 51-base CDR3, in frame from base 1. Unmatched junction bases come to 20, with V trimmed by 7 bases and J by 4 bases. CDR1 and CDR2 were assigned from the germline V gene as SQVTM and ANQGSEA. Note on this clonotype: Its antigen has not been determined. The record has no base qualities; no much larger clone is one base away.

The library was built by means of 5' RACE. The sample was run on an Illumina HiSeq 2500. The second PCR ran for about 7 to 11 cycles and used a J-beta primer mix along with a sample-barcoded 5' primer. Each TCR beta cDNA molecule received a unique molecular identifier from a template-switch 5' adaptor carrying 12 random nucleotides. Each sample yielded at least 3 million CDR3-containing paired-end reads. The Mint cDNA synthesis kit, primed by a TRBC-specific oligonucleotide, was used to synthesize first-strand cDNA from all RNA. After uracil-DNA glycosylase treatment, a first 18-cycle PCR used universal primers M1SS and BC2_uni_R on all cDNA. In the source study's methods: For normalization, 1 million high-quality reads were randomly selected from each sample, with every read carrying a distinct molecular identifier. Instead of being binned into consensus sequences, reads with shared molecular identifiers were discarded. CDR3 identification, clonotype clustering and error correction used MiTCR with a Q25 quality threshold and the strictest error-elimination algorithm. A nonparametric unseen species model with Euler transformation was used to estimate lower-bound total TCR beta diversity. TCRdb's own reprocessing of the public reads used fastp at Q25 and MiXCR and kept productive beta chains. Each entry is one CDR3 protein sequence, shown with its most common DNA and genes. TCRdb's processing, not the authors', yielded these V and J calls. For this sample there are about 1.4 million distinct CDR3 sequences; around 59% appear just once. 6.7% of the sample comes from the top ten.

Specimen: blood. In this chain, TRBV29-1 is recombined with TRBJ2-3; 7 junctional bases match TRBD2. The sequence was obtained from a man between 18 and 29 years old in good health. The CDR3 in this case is CSANRPREDPAADTQYF. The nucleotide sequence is TGCAGCGCGAATCGCCCCCGGGAGGATCCGGCGGCAGATACGCAGTATTTT.